This T cell receptor beta chain was captured in a study of T cell responses to AZD1222 COVID-19 vaccine. Findings of the study overall: No repertoire was sampled before or during the peak T cell response, only after it. Reportedly, close to half of spike-specific TCRs are directed against unmutated variant regions.

About this clone: As yet, its antigen is unknown.

Generated by immunoSEQ multiplex PCR, the TCRdb table keeps only in-frame clones and is missing some. The sample records 95,000 to 150,000 clones, 70% to 90% being singletons. The V segment lost 5 bases and the J segment 2 bases; nucleotides outside the gene matches: 8. The CDR3 loop spans 16 amino acids. The germline CDR1 and CDR2 sequences are SGHTA and FQGTGA. The rearrangement joins TRBV7-3 to TRBJ2-3; 9 positions match TRBD1. The sample in question was peripheral blood, obtained on day 0 of AZD1222 vaccination. This receptor was taken from an adult in good health. The CDR3 sequence is CASSTSTGGPTDTQYF. CDR3 nucleotides: TGTGCCAGCAGCACCTCGACAGGGGGGCCCACAGATACGCAGTATTTT.